This is a list of T cell receptor beta chains from one sample in a study of vaccination and CD4 T cells after COVID-19. TCRdb processed the PCR reads anew with MiXCR; each CDR3 protein has one entry. This sample has about 11,000 distinct CDR3 sequences; about 75% occur once, and the top ten carry 12%. These receptors are not linked to any known antigen. Material: CD4+ T cells from blood, cultured in vitro. The receptor source for this set is a human donor who had recovered from COVID-19. CDR3s include the opening cysteine and the closing phenylalanine or tryptophan. Fields, in order: V gene, J gene, CDR3 protein.

V: TRBV6-1; J: TRBJ1-5; CDR3: CASRQGGALNQPQHF
V: TRBV6-1; J: TRBJ2-5; CDR3: CASSMGRAEETQYF
V: TRBV6-1; J: TRBJ2-3; CDR3: CASSVRTSGSSTDTQYF
V: TRBV28; J: TRBJ1-2; CDR3: CASTGRFMSGYTF
V: TRBV20-1; J: TRBJ1-5; CDR3: CSARDRGRVSNQPQHF
V: TRBV20-1; J: TRBJ1-2; CDR3: CSARGQGANYGYTF
V: TRBV27; J: TRBJ1-5; CDR3: CASSFRQGPQPQHF
V: TRBV28; J: TRBJ1-5; CDR3: CASRPRGRSGQPQHF
V: TRBV20-1; J: TRBJ2-2; CDR3: CSARDVGTSVDGELFF
V: TRBV7-8; J: TRBJ2-7; CDR3: CASSDIRGADEQYF
V: TRBV6-2/TRBV6-3; J: TRBJ2-7; CDR3: CASSPQGIAYEQYF
V: TRBV7-6; J: TRBJ2-7; CDR3: CASSLVGVGEQYF
V: TRBV11-3; J: TRBJ1-1; CDR3: CASSKGRDTEAFF
V: TRBV24-1; J: TRBJ2-7; CDR3: CATSDRSSGSYEQYF
V: TRBV6-1; J: TRBJ1-5; CDR3: CASTARDVYTQPQHF
V: TRBV20-1; J: TRBJ1-2; CDR3: CSAALWGTNYGYTF
V: TRBV6-5; J: TRBJ2-7; CDR3: CASSSAPGYEQYF
V: TRBV7-2; J: TRBJ1-1; CDR3: CASSSQQGSAFF
V: TRBV19; J: TRBJ2-5; CDR3: CASSTRIVAGQETQYF
V: TRBV20-1; J: TRBJ2-3; CDR3: CSARPGLADTDTQYF
V: TRBV20-1; J: TRBJ2-3; CDR3: CSASGLAHSQYF
V: TRBV28; J: TRBJ1-6; CDR3: CASSSDSLSPLHF
V: TRBV24-1; J: TRBJ1-5; CDR3: CATSEAGGSNQPQHF
V: TRBV7-2; J: TRBJ2-7; CDR3: CASSLRASPTYEQYF
V: TRBV6-1; J: TRBJ1-1; CDR3: CASTTPRMNTEAFF
V: TRBV6-1; J: TRBJ1-5; CDR3: CASSAPKGQGRNQPQHF
V: TRBV7-8; J: TRBJ1-6; CDR3: CASTSQGSYNSPLHF
V: TRBV28; J: TRBJ1-6; CDR3: CASRGTGGVNSPLHF
V: TRBV28; J: TRBJ2-7; CDR3: CATIPGAGRSYEQYF
V: TRBV7-2; J: TRBJ2-5; CDR3: CASRDRGRETQYF
V: TRBV20-1; J: TRBJ1-6; CDR3: CSASTLDSYNSPLHF
V: TRBV24-1; J: TRBJ1-2; CDR3: CATSVNSRDGYTF
V: TRBV6-1; J: TRBJ1-2; CDR3: CASSDATEYGYTF
V: TRBV14; J: TRBJ2-7; CDR3: CASSQSGQSSYEQYF
V: TRBV20-1; J: TRBJ2-3; CDR3: CSAGNGLAGAATQYF
V: TRBV20-1; J: TRBJ2-7; CDR3: CSARDPDRAWYEQYF
V: TRBV20-1; J: TRBJ2-5; CDR3: CSARARDRRQETQYF
V: TRBV15; J: TRBJ1-1; CDR3: CATSGAESEAFF
V: TRBV15; J: TRBJ1-5; CDR3: CATSSWGRGAQPQHF
V: TRBV20-1; J: TRBJ1-5; CDR3: CSARDRGRDRHQPQHF
V: TRBV20-1; J: TRBJ1-2; CDR3: CSAPDEELGYTF
V: TRBV20-1; J: TRBJ2-3; CDR3: CSAGGGKSPDTQYF
V: TRBV24-1; J: TRBJ2-5; CDR3: CATSPGGETQYF
V: TRBV7-9; J: TRBJ2-7; CDR3: CASSFGTSSYEQYF
V: TRBV6-1; J: TRBJ1-6; CDR3: CASSEVGQGGSPLHF
V: TRBV28; J: TRBJ2-7; CDR3: CASTTGGPASYEQYF
V: TRBV7-2; J: TRBJ2-7; CDR3: CASSPRTSGSREQYF
V: TRBV20-1; J: TRBJ2-5; CDR3: CSATFPRTGKETQYF
V: TRBV29-1; J: TRBJ2-7; CDR3: CSVGEPGTHGEQYF